The rows below give T cell receptor beta chains drawn from one sample of a study of cytomegalovirus exposure and HLA in healthy donors. Sequencing was performed with immunoSEQ multiplex PCR; in TCRdb, only in-frame clones are kept and a portion is missing. This table holds roughly 200,000 clones, around 78% found once. Sequencing was done on a sample of PBMCs. These receptor sequences come from a man aged 25 to 45 in good health and CMV-seronegative. Both conserved end residues are part of each CDR3. D genes are given only for firm matches. Size values are once, few and many counts, or a class for expanded clones, and some rows have none.

>NA|TRBJ1-2|TRBV7-3|NA
TGTGCCAGCAGCTTAAGCCAGGTATATGGCTACACCTTC
CASSLSQVYGYTF
>NA|TRBJ2-7|TRBV6-1|few
TGTGCCAGCAGCTCTTACTCCTACGAGCAGTACTTC
CASSSYSYEQYF
>TRBD2|TRBJ2-2|TRBV19|NA
TGTGCCAGTAGTCCCCGGAATAGCGGGAGAACCGGGGAGCTGTTTTTT
CASSPRNSGRTGELFF
>NA|TRBJ2-3|TRBV15|NA
TGTGCCACCAGCAGAGGAGCGGGTGACCCAGAAAGCACAGATACGCAGTATTTT
CATSRGAGDPESTDTQYF
>NA|TRBJ2-1|TRBV18|NA
TGTGCCAGCTCACCACTGGCCGGGGTCTCCTACAATGAGCAGTTCTTC
CASSPLAGVSYNEQFF
>TRBD1|TRBJ1-1|TRBV28|NA
TGTGCCAGCATCCCAGGGGGGAACACTGAAGCTTTCTTT
CASIPGGNTEAFF
>NA|TRBJ2-3|TRBV21-1|NA
TGTGCCAGCAGCATACCTACAGGAGACGGCACAGATACGCAGTATTTT
CASSIPTGDGTDTQYF
>NA|TRBJ2-7|TRBV19|NA
TGTGCCAGTAGTAGGATAGCGGAGTCCTACGAGCAGTACTTC
CASSRIAESYEQYF
>TRBD1|TRBJ1-1|TRBV7-3|NA
TGTGCCAGCAGCTTATTAGGGGTGGGGACAGGGATGAACACTGAAGCTTTCTTT
CASSLLGVGTGMNTEAFF
>NA|TRBJ2-1|TRBV19|few
TGTGCCAGTAGTTTGGGTGGCGGGTGGGGGGATGAGCAGTTCTTC
CASSLGGGWGDEQFF
>TRBD1|TRBJ1-6|TRBV27|NA
TGTGCCAGCAGGCCTGGTTCGGGACAGTATAATTCACCCCTCCACTTT
CASRPGSGQYNSPLHF
>TRBD2|TRBJ2-7|TRBV10-3|NA
TGTGCCATCAGTGATCTAGCGGGAGGAAGAGAGCAGTACTTC
CAISDLAGGREQYF
>TRBD1|TRBJ2-2|TRBV6-6|NA
TGTGCCAGCAGTTTCGACAGGGGGCAAATCGGGGAGCTGTTTTTT
CASSFDRGQIGELFF
>TRBD1|TRBJ2-2|TRBV28|NA
TGTGCCAGCAGTTTGGGGTTCGGGACAGGGAACACCGGGGAGCTGTTTTTT
CASSLGFGTGNTGELFF
>NA|TRBJ1-1|TRBV30|NA
TGTGCCTGGAGCGTGGGGCAGGCCAACACTGAAGCTTTCTTT
CAWSVGQANTEAFF
>NA|TRBJ2-3|TRBV4-1|NA
TGCGCCAGCAGCCACGGACTGTTTCTGGGAGATACGCAGTATTTT
CASSHGLFLGDTQYF
>TRBD1|TRBJ2-7|TRBV6-1|few
TGTGCCAGCAAGATGGGACAGGGGGACTCCTACGAGCAGTACTTC
CASKMGQGDSYEQYF
>NA|TRBJ2-7|TRBV2|NA
TGTGCCAGCAGTGACCGGGGGGCGGGTTACGAGCAGTACTTC
CASSDRGAGYEQYF
>NA|TRBJ2-1|TRBV28|NA
TGTGCCAGCAGTCCAACGACAGCCCCAGGCGAGCAGTTCTTC
CASSPTTAPGEQFF
>NA|TRBJ2-1|TRBV9|NA
TGTGCCAGCAGCGGTTATAGCTCCTACAATGAGCAGTTCTTC
CASSGYSSYNEQFF
>NA|TRBJ1-5|TRBV28|NA
TGTGCCAGCAGTGCCCTATGGGGGGGGAACAATCAGCCCCAGCATTTT
CASSALWGGNNQPQHF
>NA|TRBJ1-2|TRBV28|NA
TGTGCCAGCAGTTTCATTCAGGGGCGCTATGGCTACACCTTC
CASSFIQGRYGYTF
>TRBD2|TRBJ2-3|TRBV20-1|NA
TGCAGTGCTCCATCTAGCGGTACGCAGTATTTT
CSAPSSGTQYF
>NA|TRBJ1-2|TRBV29-1|NA
TGCAGCGTTCCACATAAGACAGTTACTAACTATGGCTACACCTTC
CSVPHKTVTNYGYTF
>TRBD2|TRBJ2-3|TRBV5-1|NA
TGCGCCAGCAGCGATGGGGGGGGGACAGATACGCAGTATTTT
CASSDGGGTDTQYF
>NA|TRBJ2-7|TRBV19|NA
TGTGCCAGTAGTATAGTGCTGGCTCGGGGGGCAGACGAGCAGTACTTC
CASSIVLARGADEQYF
>TRBD2|TRBJ2-7|TRBV5-1|NA
TGCGCCAGCAGCCCCAGGACTAGCGGGATTTGGGCGTCCTACGAGCAGTACTTC
CASSPRTSGIWASYEQYF
>NA|TRBJ2-5|TRBV11-2|NA
TGTGCCAGCAGCTTAGAAACAGCTCAGACGAAGACCCAGTACTTC
CASSLETAQTKTQYF
>NA|TRBJ2-6|TRBV10-3|NA
TGTGCCAACGGCCGGGACAAGAGCTCTGGGGCCAACGTCCTGACTTTC
CANGRDKSSGANVLTF
>TRBD2|TRBJ2-7|TRBV7-9|NA
TGTGCCAGCTTACCCCCAGTGGGACTAGCGGGAGAGGACGAGCAGTACTTC
CASLPPVGLAGEDEQYF
>NA|TRBJ1-2|TRBV6-6|NA
TGTGCCAGCAGTTACGAGACAGGCTATGGCTACACCTTC
CASSYETGYGYTF
>NA|TRBJ2-7|TRBV6-5|NA
TGTGCCAGCAGTCTCGTGGGGACTCCTTCCTACGAGCAGTACTTC
CASSLVGTPSYEQYF
>TRBD1|TRBJ1-1|TRBV9|NA
TGTGCCAGCAGCGTATTTGACAGGGGAGGTACTGAAGCTTTCTTT
CASSVFDRGGTEAFF
>TRBD2|TRBJ2-3|TRBV18|NA
TGTGCCAGCTCACCGTCGCTAGCGGGAGCTGGAGATACGCAGTATTTT
CASSPSLAGAGDTQYF
>NA|TRBJ2-7|TRBV27|NA
TGTGCCAGCAGTCCAAACTTCTACGAGCAGTACTTC
CASSPNFYEQYF
>NA|TRBJ2-7|TRBV5-4|NA
TGTGCCAGCAGCGACCTGACAGCGAGCTCCTACGAGCAGTACTTC
CASSDLTASSYEQYF
>TRBD1|TRBJ2-3|TRBV27|NA
TGTGCCAGCGTCCCTGTCCGGGGCTTGACAGGGGGCGTAGATACGCAGTATTTT
CASVPVRGLTGGVDTQYF
>NA|TRBJ1-5|TRBV5-5|NA
TGTGCCAGCAGCTCTCACTTTAATCAGCCCCAGCATTTT
CASSSHFNQPQHF
>TRBD2|TRBJ2-1|TRBV6-5|NA
TGTGCCAGCAGTTACTCGACTAGCGGGAAGGGTGAGCAGTTCTTC
CASSYSTSGKGEQFF